This TCR beta chain was recorded in a study of spatial heterogeneity in lung cancer. Each CDR3 protein gets one entry after TCRdb re-called the 5' RACE reads with MiXCR. The sample has around 23,000 distinct CDR3 sequences; 5% to 7.5% are singletons. In this sample, this clonotype turned up many times. The target antigen is unknown. General study findings and limits: Expanded intratumoral alpha and beta TCR counts tracked tumor mutation counts.

Stated time point: sample taken at primary tumor resection. Without sorting, whole RNA was sequenced from tumor, nontumor lung or frozen PBMC. The origin of this receptor is a male donor with early-stage non-small cell lung cancer. Sequencing was performed on lung tumor tissue, taken at surgery.

CDR3 bases: TGTGCCACTCAAGGAGGGGGATCCACCGGGGAGCTGTTTTTT. This gives the protein CATQGGGSTGELFF. The V call is TRBV28, the J call TRBJ2-2, with D possibly being TRBD1 or TRBD2 (6 bases each). Looked up from germline, CDR1 is MDHEN and CDR2 is SYDVKM. V was trimmed by 10 bases and J by 4 bases, leaving 16 bases between them. CDR3 length: 14 amino acids. Full variable domain (remainder filled in from reference TRBV28 and TRBJ2-2): DVKVTQSSRYLVKRTGEKVFLECVQDMDHENMFWYRQDPGLGLRLIYFSYDVKMKEKGDIPEGYSVSREKKERFSLILESASTNQTSMYLCATQGGGSTGELFFGEGSRLTVL.